This TCR beta chain was sequenced during a study of PD-1 blockade in mismatch repair-deficient tumors. Study at large: Patients had fewer than 15 mismatch repair-deficient cancer types and were previously treated and progressing.

All patients were mismatch repair deficient, assessed by either PCR or immunohistochemistry. TCRs were sequenced from a few patients responding to pembrolizumab. Method: immunoSEQ multiplex PCR; TCRdb's copy keeps in-frame clones and lacks some. This sample has some 100,000 clones, with over 65% found just once. The CDR3 loop spans 15 amino acids. Germline V gene data show CDR1 as MNHEY and CDR2 as SMNVEV (reference sequence). V was clipped by 7 bases and J by 4 bases, with 17 bases between them. The sample in question was peripheral blood, obtained about 33 weeks after starting pembrolizumab. This sequence joins TRBV27 and TRBJ2-1, with D uncertain. The source is an adult with mismatch repair-deficient cancer. The CDR3 region has the DNA TGTGCCAGCATATCAAGGCCAGGCCTTTACAATGAGCAGTTCTTC. It translates to CASISRPGLYNEQFF.